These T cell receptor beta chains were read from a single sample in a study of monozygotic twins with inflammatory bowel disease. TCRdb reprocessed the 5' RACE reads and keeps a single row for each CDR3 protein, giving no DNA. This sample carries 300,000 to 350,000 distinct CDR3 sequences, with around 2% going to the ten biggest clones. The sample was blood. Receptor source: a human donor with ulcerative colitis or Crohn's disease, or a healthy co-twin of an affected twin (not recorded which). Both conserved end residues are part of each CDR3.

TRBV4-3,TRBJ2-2,CASSQWRTNTGELFF
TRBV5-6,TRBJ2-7,CASSWTGNEQYF
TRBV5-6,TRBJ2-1,CASSLMVSQSSYNEQFF
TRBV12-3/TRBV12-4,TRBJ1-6,CASSSAYNSPLHF
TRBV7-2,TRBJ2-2,CASSLAGGVGELFF
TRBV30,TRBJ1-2,CASFGWGNDYGYTF
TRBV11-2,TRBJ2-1,CASSLLQYNEQFF
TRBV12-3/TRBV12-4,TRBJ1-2,CASSWASGTRDGYTF
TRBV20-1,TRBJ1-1,CSARVVPGYLAFF
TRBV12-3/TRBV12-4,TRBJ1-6,CASSFPTGGSYNSPLHF
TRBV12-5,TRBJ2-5,CASGLSYFSWLEDSPQETQYF
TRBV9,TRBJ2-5,CASSAGSGDQYF
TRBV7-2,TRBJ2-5,CASSLIAGAGGKTQYF
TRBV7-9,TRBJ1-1,CASSLTGVRTEAFF
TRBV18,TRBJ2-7,CASSPGVAGSRAEQYF
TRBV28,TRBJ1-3,CASSPKTFGNTIYF
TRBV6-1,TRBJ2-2,CASRNRANTGELFF
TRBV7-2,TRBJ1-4,CASSLTGQINEKLFF
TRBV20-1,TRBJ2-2,CSAPGTSGYTNTGELFF
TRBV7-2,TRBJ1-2,CASSFGQYNYGYTF
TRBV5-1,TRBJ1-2,CASSGQMVDGYTF
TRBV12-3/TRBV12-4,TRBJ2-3,CASSSTSRDTYTDTQYF
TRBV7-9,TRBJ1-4,CASSLVGGTNEKLFF
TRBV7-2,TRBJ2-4,CASSFIQGGNIQYF
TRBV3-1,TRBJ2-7,CASSHRKGFSYEQYF
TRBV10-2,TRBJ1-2,CASRNTEKTYGYTF
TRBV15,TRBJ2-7,CATSRGKGYEQYF
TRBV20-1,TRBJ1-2,CSARDGQGIYGYTF
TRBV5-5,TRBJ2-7,CASSLFGGIEYEQYF
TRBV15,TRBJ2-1,CATSRESSGRQGKFF
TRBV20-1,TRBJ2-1,CSAPDQNEQFF
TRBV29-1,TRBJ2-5,CSVGVPGLAGSLNQETQYF
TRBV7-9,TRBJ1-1,CASSPEGATEAFF
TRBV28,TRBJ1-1,CASSPVGGRVDTEAFF
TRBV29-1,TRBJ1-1,CSVEEQEGTEAFF
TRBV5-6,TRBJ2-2,CASSLRDRDLGELFF
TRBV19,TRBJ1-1,CASKLAQGVNTEAFF
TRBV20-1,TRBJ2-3,CSANAGWAGNPDTQYF
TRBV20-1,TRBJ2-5,CSASGHTAGQETQYF
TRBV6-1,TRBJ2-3,CASSKLAGGRITDTQYF
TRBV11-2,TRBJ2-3,CASSFGGGHTDTQYF
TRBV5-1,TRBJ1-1,CASSFSVGNTEAFF
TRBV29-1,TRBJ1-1,CSVSRTGDRAFF
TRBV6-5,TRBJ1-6,CASSYTGTAIDPLHF
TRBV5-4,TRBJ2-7,CASSLAYLPYEQYF